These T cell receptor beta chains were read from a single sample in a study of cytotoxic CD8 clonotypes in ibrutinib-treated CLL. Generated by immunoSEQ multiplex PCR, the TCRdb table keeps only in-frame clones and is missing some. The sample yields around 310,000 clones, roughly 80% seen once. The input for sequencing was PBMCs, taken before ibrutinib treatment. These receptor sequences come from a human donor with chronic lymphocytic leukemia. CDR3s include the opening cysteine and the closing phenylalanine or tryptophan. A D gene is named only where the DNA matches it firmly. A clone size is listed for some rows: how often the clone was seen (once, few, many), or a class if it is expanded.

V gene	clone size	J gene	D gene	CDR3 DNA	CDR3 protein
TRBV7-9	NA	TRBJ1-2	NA	TGTGCCAGCAGCATCGAGAGTGCTGATTACTACACCTTC	CASSIESADYYTF
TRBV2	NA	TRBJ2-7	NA	TGTGCCAGCAGTGAAGGAAGGGTTGTGTACGAGCAGTACTTC	CASSEGRVVYEQYF
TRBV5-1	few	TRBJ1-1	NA	TGCGCCAGCAGCTTCGGCAGTTTGAACACTGAAGCTTTCTTT	CASSFGSLNTEAFF
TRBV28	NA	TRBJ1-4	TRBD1	TGTGCCAGCGGGGGCAGGGACAGCACAACTAATGAAAAACTGTTTTTT	CASGGRDSTTNEKLFF
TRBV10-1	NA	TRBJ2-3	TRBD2	TGCGCCAGCAGTGCGGAGCGGGATCGCACAGATACGCAGTATTTT	CASSAERDRTDTQYF
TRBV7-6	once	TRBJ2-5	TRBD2	TGTGCCAGCAGTTACGAGCGGGATCAAGAGACCCAGTACTTC	CASSYERDQETQYF
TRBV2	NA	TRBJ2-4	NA	TGTGCCAGCAGTGAGGCAGGGAAGGCCAAAAACATTCAGTACTTC	CASSEAGKAKNIQYF
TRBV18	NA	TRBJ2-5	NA	TGTGCCAGCTCACCAAGGGTCGGTCAAGAGACCCAGTACTTC	CASSPRVGQETQYF
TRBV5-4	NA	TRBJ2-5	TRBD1	TGTGCCAGCAGCTACCGCCGGACGACAGGGCCTCAAGAGACCCAGTACTTC	CASSYRRTTGPQETQYF
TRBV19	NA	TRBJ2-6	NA	TGTGCCAGCAAGCCTCGGTCCTCTGGGGCCAACGTCCTGACTTTC	CASKPRSSGANVLTF
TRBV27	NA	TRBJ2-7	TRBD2	TGTGCCAGCAGTTTATCGGTCCTAGCGGGAGGCGAGCAGTACTTC	CASSLSVLAGGEQYF
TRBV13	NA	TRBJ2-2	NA	TGTGCCAGCAGCTTAAACCCTGGGGAGCTGTTTTTT	CASSLNPGELFF
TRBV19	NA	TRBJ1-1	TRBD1	TGTGCCAGTAGTACAGGGGACAGGGGGCGTGAAGCTTTCTTT	CASSTGDRGREAFF
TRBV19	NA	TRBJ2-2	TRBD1	TGTGCCAGTGGTGGGACAGGGTATGCCGGGGAGCTGTTTTTT	CASGGTGYAGELFF
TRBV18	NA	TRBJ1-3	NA	TGTGCCAGCTCACACGGGACGCCTAGTACCTCAGGAAACACCATATATTTT	CASSHGTPSTSGNTIYF
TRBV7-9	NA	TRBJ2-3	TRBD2	TGTGCCAGCAGCTTTGGACTAGCGGGAGCTATAAGCACAGATACGCAGTATTTT	CASSFGLAGAISTDTQYF
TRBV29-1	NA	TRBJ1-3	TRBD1	TGCAGCGTTTATGTCGACAGGGCAAATCGAAACACCATATATTTT	CSVYVDRANRNTIYF
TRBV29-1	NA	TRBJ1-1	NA	TGCAGCTCTTCCAGGGAGGAGGGCACTGAAGCTTTCTTT	CSSSREEGTEAFF
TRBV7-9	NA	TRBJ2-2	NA	TGTGCCAGCAGCCGCCCGGGATCCGGGGAGCTGTTTTTT	CASSRPGSGELFF
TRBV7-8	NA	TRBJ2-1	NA	TGTGCCAGCAAAAATAGGGTCGGCGGAGGAACCCACAATGAGCAGTTCTTC	CASKNRVGGGTHNEQFF
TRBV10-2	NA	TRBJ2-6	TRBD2	TGCGCCAGCAGGGTGCCCTGGCTAGCGGGAGTCCCATCCCCCCCTGGGGCCAACGTCCTGACTTTC	CASRVPWLAGVPSPPGANVLTF
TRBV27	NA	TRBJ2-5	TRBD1	TGTGCCAGCAGACCGGACAGGGTGTTAGGGGAGACCCAGTACTTC	CASRPDRVLGETQYF
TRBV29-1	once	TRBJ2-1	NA	TGCAGCGTTGAAGATCCTGGGACCTCCTACAATGAGCAGTTCTTC	CSVEDPGTSYNEQFF
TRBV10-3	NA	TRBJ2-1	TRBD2	TGTGCCATCAGTCGCGGACTAGCGGTTTACAATGAGCAGTTCTTC	CAISRGLAVYNEQFF
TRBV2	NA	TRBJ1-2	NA	TGTGCCAGCATCCGGGAGGGAGGCTATGGCTACACCTTC	CASIREGGYGYTF
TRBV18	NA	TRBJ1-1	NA	TGTGCCAGCTCACCCTCTGGGAGGGACACTGAAGCTTTCTTT	CASSPSGRDTEAFF
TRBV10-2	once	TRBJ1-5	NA	TGCGCCAGCAGAGGGGACGCCTGGGGTAATCAGCCCCAGCATTTT	CASRGDAWGNQPQHF
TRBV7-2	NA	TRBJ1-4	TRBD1	TGTGCCAGCAGCCCAGGGGGCGCGGCCAATGAAAAACTGTTTTTT	CASSPGGAANEKLFF
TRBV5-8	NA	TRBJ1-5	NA	TGTGCCAGCAGCTTGGTGGATCAGCCCCAGCATTTT	CASSLVDQPQHF
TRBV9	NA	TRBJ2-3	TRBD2	TGTGCCAGCAGCCCCGGGACTAGCGGCTCGGATACGCAGTATTTT	CASSPGTSGSDTQYF
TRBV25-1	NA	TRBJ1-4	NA	TGTGCCAGCAGTGGGAAACAGGGTTTAGGGGAAAAACTGTTTTTT	CASSGKQGLGEKLFF
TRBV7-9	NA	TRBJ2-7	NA	TGTGCCAGCAGTTACCCTATGACAGAATACGAGCAGTACTTC	CASSYPMTEYEQYF
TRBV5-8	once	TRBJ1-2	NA	TGTGCCAGCAGCCCCTACAAGGACGGCTACACCTTC	CASSPYKDGYTF
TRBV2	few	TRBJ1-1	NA	TGTGCCAGCAGTGAGCAGGGGAACACTGAAGCTTTCTTT	CASSEQGNTEAFF
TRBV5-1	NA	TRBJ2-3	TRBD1	TGCGCCAGCAGAACGACAGGGTCTTTGGGAGATACGCAGTATTTT	CASRTTGSLGDTQYF
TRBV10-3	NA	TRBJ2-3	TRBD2	TGTGCCATCAGTACGGGAGGGGCTAGCACAGATACGCAGTATTTT	CAISTGGASTDTQYF
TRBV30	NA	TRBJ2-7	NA	TGTGCCTGGAAGGGGGGGGTCCGCGAGCAGTACTTC	CAWKGGVREQYF
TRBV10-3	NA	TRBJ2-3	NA	TGTGCCATCACACGGGTGGCGGGACACAGCACAGATACGCAGTATTTT	CAITRVAGHSTDTQYF
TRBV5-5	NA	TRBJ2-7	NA	TGTGCCAGCAGCTTGGGGAGCGGGCAGTACTTC	CASSLGSGQYF
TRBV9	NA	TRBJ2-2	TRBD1	TGTGCCAGCAGCGTTACAGGGGGCAGCGGGGAGCTGTTTTTT	CASSVTGGSGELFF
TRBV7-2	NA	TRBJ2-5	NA	TGTGCCAGCAGCCCCGGACGGCCTGGAGAGACCCAGTACTTC	CASSPGRPGETQYF
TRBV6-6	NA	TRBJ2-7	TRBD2	TGTGCCAGCAGGACGGGACTAGCGCATTCCTACGAGCAGTACTTC	CASRTGLAHSYEQYF
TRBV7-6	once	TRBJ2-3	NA	TGTGCCAGCAGCTTAGGGGGGGGCCTAGCGGCTTTCACAGATACGCAGTATTTT	CASSLGGGLAAFTDTQYF
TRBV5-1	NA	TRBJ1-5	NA	TGCGCCAGCAGCTTGAGAGGAGATCAGCCCCAGCATTTT	CASSLRGDQPQHF
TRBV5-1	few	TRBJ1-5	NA	TGCGCCAGCAGCTTGCGGTCCGGTAGCAATCAGCCCCAGCATTTT	CASSLRSGSNQPQHF